The sequence of this TCR beta chain was determined in a study of OX40 agonist ivuxolimab in advanced cancers. Overall study: Patients' therapy was ivuxolimab, an antibody that acts as an agonist of OX40 (CD134). Cancers in dose escalation were hepatocellular, melanoma, renal cell and head and neck. Study findings and constraints: Among patients with partial responses at 0.1-3.0 mg/kg, clonal expansion was among the lowest.

Per germline, CDR1 SGHDT and CDR2 YYEEEE. V lost 1 base and J lost 4, with 15 bases in between. CDR3 length: 16 amino acids. Data came from immunoSEQ multiplex PCR; TCRdb stores just in-frame clones and leaves some out. The sample holds about 42,000 clones, roughly 90% seen once. If patients had autoimmune disease history or systemic immunosuppression, they were excluded. On this clone itself: No antigen is known for it.

The chain has TRBV5-6 and TRBJ1-5; D gene ambiguous. The sequence was collected from an adult with an advanced solid tumor such as melanoma, head and neck, liver or kidney cancer. The sample here was CD4+ or CD8+ T cells sorted from blood, taken in a trial of the OX40 agonist ivuxolimab. CDR3 in amino acids: CASSLFRARSNQPQHF. As DNA, the CDR3 is TGTGCCAGCAGCTTGTTTAGGGCACGATCAAATCAGCCCCAGCATTTT.